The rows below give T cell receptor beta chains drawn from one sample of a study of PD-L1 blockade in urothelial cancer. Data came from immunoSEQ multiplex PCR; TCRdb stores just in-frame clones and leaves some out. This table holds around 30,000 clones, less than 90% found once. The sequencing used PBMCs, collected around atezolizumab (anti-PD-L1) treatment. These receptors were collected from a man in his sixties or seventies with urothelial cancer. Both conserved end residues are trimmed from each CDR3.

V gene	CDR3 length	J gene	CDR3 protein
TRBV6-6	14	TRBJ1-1	ASSYHTKGRPTEAF
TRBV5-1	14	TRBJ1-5	ASSLDGSFSNQPQH
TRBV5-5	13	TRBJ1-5	ASSQQVGASQPQH
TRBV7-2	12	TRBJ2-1	ASSPQGREYEQF
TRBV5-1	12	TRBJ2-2	ASSLRTSTGELF
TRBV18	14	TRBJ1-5	ASSPGTDVSNQPQH
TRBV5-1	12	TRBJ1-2	ASSPEAGLGGYT
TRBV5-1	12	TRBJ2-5	ASSSGQGRETQY
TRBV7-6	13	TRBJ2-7	ASSFARGETYEQY
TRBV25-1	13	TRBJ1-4	ASSEDTSRGEKLF
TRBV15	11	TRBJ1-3	ATSSRPGGTIY
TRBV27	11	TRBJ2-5	ASSFRVQETQY
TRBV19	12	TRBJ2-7	ASSVRQGAWEQY
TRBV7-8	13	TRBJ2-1	ASSSRTSGKGEQF
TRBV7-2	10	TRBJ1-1	ASSLGTTEAF
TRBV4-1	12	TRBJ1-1	ASSQEGGRTEAF
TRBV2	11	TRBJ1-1	ASSQDRGEEAF
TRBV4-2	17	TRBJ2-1	ASSQDAGGGGRAYNEQF
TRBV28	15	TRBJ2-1	ASSLGGADSSYNEQF
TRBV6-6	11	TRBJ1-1	ASGRGLNTEAF
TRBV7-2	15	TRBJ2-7	ASSLALGVAATYEQY
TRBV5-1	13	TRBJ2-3	ASSLPSGLTDTQY
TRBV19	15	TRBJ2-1	ASSPGTSGRYANEQF
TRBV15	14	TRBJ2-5	ATSREWEAGQETQY
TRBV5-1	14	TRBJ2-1	ASSPGAGGPYNEQF
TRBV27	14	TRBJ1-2	ASSLSGGQGRGGYT
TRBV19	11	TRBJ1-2	ASSIYENYGYT
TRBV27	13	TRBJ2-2	ASRGTSGGYGELF
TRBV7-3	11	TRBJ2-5	ASSRSGQETQY
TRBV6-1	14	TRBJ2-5	ASSEASGGGQETQY
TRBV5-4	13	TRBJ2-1	ASSPRTSGSDEQF
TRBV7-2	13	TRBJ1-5	ASSLSAQINQPQH
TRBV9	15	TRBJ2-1	ASSVGLAGGELNEQF
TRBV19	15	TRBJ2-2	ASSIGTGTGNTGELF
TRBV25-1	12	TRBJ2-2	ASSEQGAVGELF
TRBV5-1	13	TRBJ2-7	ASSLGQGASYEQY
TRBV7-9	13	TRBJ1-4	ASSPREGAPKKLF
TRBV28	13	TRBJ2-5	ASSLSSGRSGTQY
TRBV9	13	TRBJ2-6	ASSVGRAGANVLT
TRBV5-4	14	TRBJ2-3	ASSRDAGGSTDTQY
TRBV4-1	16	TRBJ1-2	ASSQGGHSGSGIAGYT
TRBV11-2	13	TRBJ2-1	ASSSRGGLYNEQF
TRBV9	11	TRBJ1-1	ASSVATQGEAF
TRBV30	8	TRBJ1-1	AWSARGAF
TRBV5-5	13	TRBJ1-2	ASSFLPQVVHGYT
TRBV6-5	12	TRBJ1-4	ASSGGQPNEKLF
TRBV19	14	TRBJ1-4	ASSITPGQIPRKLF
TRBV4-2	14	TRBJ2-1	ASSPGQGLLYDEQF
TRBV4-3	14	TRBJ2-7	ASSQDVLSGSTRQY
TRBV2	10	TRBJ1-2	ASSGTGYGYT